The sequence of this T cell receptor (beta chain) was determined in a study of neurological immune-mediated disorders. Germline V gives CDR1 SGHRS, CDR2 YFSETQ. The V end lost 5 bases, the J end lost 2 bases, and 17 bases lay between the germline ends. The CDR3 extends over 15 amino acids. The authors made cDNA by 5'RACE with 10-nucleotide random UMIs. From the 5' RACE reads, TCRdb called clonotypes with MiXCR, one entry per CDR3 protein. The sample shows tens of thousands of distinct CDR3 sequences, roughly 10% of them seen only once. This clonotype appeared many times. As to time point: longitudinal time-point 1 (baseline). The unsorted libraries were prepared from 2 million PBMCs (stored at -80 C).

The clonotype comes from a man aged 30-40 years in good health. The specimen sequenced was PBMCs. The chain has TRBV5-1 and TRBJ2-7; D might be TRBD2 (6 bases). This CDR3 is CASSTGGGMTYEQYF. The CDR3 bases are TGCGCCAGCAGTACCGGCGGAGGGATGACCTACGAGCAGTACTTC.